The 3 T cell receptor beta chains below come from one sample, sequenced in a study of CD8 T cells in ankylosing spondylitis. TCRdb fed the 5' RACE reads into MiXCR, producing one record per CDR3 protein. The table shows about 36,000 distinct CDR3 sequences, with 13% occurring only once. What was sequenced was synovial fluid, either unsorted or a sorted T cell fraction (not recorded which). These receptors all come from a male donor with ankylosing spondylitis.

This clonotype was observed once. The chain employs TRBV4-2 and TRBJ2-1, with 8 bases identical to TRBD2. Looked up from germline, CDR1 is LGHNA and CDR2 is YNFKEQ. V shed 0 bases and J 3 bases; nucleotides not matched to a gene: 4. CDR3 length: 16 amino acids. The CDR3 DNA reads TGTGCCAGCAGCCAAGATCCCGGGGGGGGCTACAATGAGCAGTTCTTC. Amino acid sequence: CASSQDPGGGYNEQFF.

The sample holds many counts of this clonotype. The chain links TRBV27 to TRBJ2-7; D gene uncertain. With 0 bases removed from V and 0 bases from J, the gap between germline ends came to 12 bases. This CDR3 is built from 16 residues. The germline V gene has CDR1 MNHEY and CDR2 SMNVEV (reference sequence). CDR3 DNA: TGTGCCAGCAGTTTATCGGGTTTACGGAGCTCCTACGAGCAGTACTTC. Protein: CASSLSGLRSSYEQYF.

The CDR3 DNA follows: TGCAGTGCTAGAGTGGTCGAAGCTTTCTTT. Translated: CSARVVEAFF. V usage is TRBV20-1 and J usage is TRBJ1-1, with D hard to call. V was shortened by 1 base and J by 8 bases, with 5 bases between the two germline ends. The length of the CDR3 is 10 residues. CDR1 is DFQATT, CDR2 SNEGSKA, per germline (reference sequence).